This record covers a single TCR beta chain. CD8+ and CD4+ blood T cells underwent TCR beta sequencing. The data are from a study of CD8 T cells in Susac syndrome. RNA, at roughly 0.5 to 1 ug, was reverse transcribed with random hexamers. The immunoSEQ assay covered 54 Vbeta and 13 Jbeta segments for CDR3. TCRdb re-called the immunoSEQ multiplex PCR reads with MiXCR, one entry per CDR3 protein. The profile covers just over 80,000 distinct CDR3 sequences, with just under 95% appearing a single time and roughly 0.26% taken by the ten largest. The V gene end was trimmed by 1 base and the J gene end by 6 bases; junction bases not matched to a gene: 2. The germline V gene encodes CDR1 LGHNA and CDR2 YSLEER. The CDR3 covers 14 residues.

This TCR derives from a human donor in good health. The J gene is TRBJ2-1, the V gene TRBV4-3, with TRBD2 matching 8 bases. Sequences were obtained from CD8+ T cells from PBMCs. Written as DNA, the CDR3 is TGCGCCAGCAGCCAAGCGGCGGGGGGCAATGAGCAGTTCTTC. As protein: CASSQAAGGNEQFF.